The rows below give T cell receptor beta chains drawn from one sample of a study of blood T cell repertoires in COVID-19. Produced via immunoSEQ multiplex PCR; TCRdb's table is partial and in-frame only. The table shows tens of thousands of clones, with approximately 90% occurring only once. The sample comprised peripheral blood. The receptors derive from a man in his 70s with active COVID-19. The CDR3 runs from the conserved cysteine through the conserved F or W. The order of the fields is clone size, J gene, D gene, V gene, CDR3 protein, CDR3 DNA. The D gene is left open where the match is weak. Clone size, where shown, is once, few, many, or a class for clones that have expanded.

once | TRBJ1-2 | TRBD1 | TRBV29-1 | CSVTQSGTGLGDGYTF | TGCAGCGTTACCCAGTCAGGGACAGGGCTTGGCGATGGCTACACCTTC
. | TRBJ2-7 | TRBD2 | TRBV5-4 | CASSLGGGDGYEQYF | TGTGCCAGCAGCTTGGGGGGGGGTGACGGCTACGAGCAGTACTTC
. | TRBJ1-2 | . | TRBV5-4 | CASSTTGRGGYTF | TGTGCCAGCAGCACCACAGGGAGGGGAGGCTACACCTTC
. | TRBJ1-1 | . | TRBV19 | CASRPGSLEAFF | TGTGCCAGTAGACCCGGGTCCCTTGAAGCTTTCTTT
. | TRBJ1-1 | . | TRBV30 | CAWSVRERGTEAFF | TGTGCCTGGAGTGTACGAGAACGGGGGACTGAAGCTTTCTTT
. | TRBJ2-2 | . | TRBV29-1 | CSVDNVGTGELFF | TGCAGCGTGGACAACGTGGGCACCGGGGAGCTGTTTTTT
. | TRBJ2-3 | . | TRBV24-1 | CATSDLQGVTDTQYF | TGTGCCACCAGTGATTTGCAGGGTGTTACAGATACGCAGTATTTT
. | TRBJ2-7 | TRBD2 | TRBV18 | CASSPGLAGTYEQYF | TGTGCCAGCTCACCAGGACTAGCGGGGACCTACGAGCAGTACTTC
. | TRBJ2-5 | TRBD2 | TRBV7-2 | CASSRTSGRARETQYF | TGTGCCAGCAGCCGCACTAGCGGGAGGGCCCGGGAGACCCAGTACTTC
. | TRBJ2-7 | TRBD2 | TRBV24-1 | CATSGRTSGNSYEQYF | TGTGCCACCAGTGGGCGGACTAGCGGGAACTCCTACGAGCAGTACTTC
. | TRBJ2-1 | TRBD2 | TRBV5-4 | CASSPLAGSYNEQFF | TGTGCCAGCAGCCCACTAGCGGGGTCCTACAATGAGCAGTTCTTC
. | TRBJ2-1 | . | TRBV6-2/TRBV6-3 | CASSYSLPGEQFF | TGTGCCAGCAGTTACTCCCTGCCGGGGGAGCAGTTCTTC
. | TRBJ1-4 | . | TRBV5-4 | CASSSTRQDGNEKLFF | TGTGCCAGCAGCTCCACACGACAGGATGGTAATGAAAAACTGTTTTTT
. | TRBJ2-3 | TRBD2 | TRBV5-4 | CASSPGTSGGPTDTQYF | TGTGCCAGCAGCCCCGGGACTAGCGGGGGACCCACAGATACGCAGTATTTT
. | TRBJ2-7 | . | TRBV11-2 | CASSLPPNPSAVGEQYF | TGTGCCAGCAGCCTTCCGCCGAACCCTAGCGCGGTGGGGGAGCAGTACTTC
. | TRBJ1-5 | . | TRBV6-5 | CASRGTSNQPQHF | TGTGCCAGCAGGGGCACAAGCAATCAGCCCCAGCATTTT
. | TRBJ2-5 | . | TRBV19 | CASRHPGDPPRDQYF | TGTGCCAGTAGGCACCCGGGGGACCCCCCAAGGGACCAGTACTTC
. | TRBJ1-5 | . | TRBV7-8 | CASSLLGPGGEVVGNQPQHF | TGTGCCAGCAGCTTACTTGGCCCCGGGGGGGAGGTGGTGGGCAATCAGCCCCAGCATTTT
. | TRBJ2-7 | . | TRBV3-1/TRBV3-2 | CASSPGTWGPEQYF | TGTGCCAGCAGCCCCGGGACCTGGGGGCCCGAGCAGTACTTC
. | TRBJ1-1 | . | TRBV5-4 | CASSLGQGSFMNTEAFF | TGTGCCAGCAGCTTGGGCCAGGGGTCGTTCATGAACACTGAAGCTTTCTTT
. | TRBJ1-5 | TRBD1 | TRBV5-8 | CASSLGGGQRNQPQHF | TGTGCCAGCAGCTTGGGAGGGGGACAGCGCAATCAGCCCCAGCATTTT
. | TRBJ1-5 | TRBD1 | TRBV5-5 | CASNPGTGGREPQHF | TGTGCCAGCAACCCGGGGACAGGGGGCAGGGAGCCCCAGCATTTT
. | TRBJ1-1 | TRBD1 | TRBV28 | CASTGTGGWVGTEAFF | TGTGCCAGCACGGGGACAGGGGGCTGGGTGGGGACTGAAGCTTTCTTT
. | TRBJ1-2 | TRBD1 | TRBV9 | CASSPRDSLNYGYTF | TGTGCCAGCAGCCCTAGGGACAGTTTAAACTATGGCTACACCTTC
. | TRBJ2-3 | . | TRBV28 | CASSGVGQYF | TGTGCCAGCAGCGGAGTGGGGCAGTATTTT
few | TRBJ2-7 | . | TRBV6-1 | CASSDWGGGSKYEQYF | TGTGCCAGCAGTGATTGGGGGGGCGGGAGTAAGTACGAGCAGTACTTC
. | TRBJ2-3 | TRBD2 | TRBV7-3 | CASSPSLAGGTDTQYF | TGTGCCAGCAGCCCTTCCCTAGCGGGAGGGACAGATACGCAGTATTTT
. | TRBJ2-3 | TRBD2 | TRBV12-3/TRBV12-4 | CASSPGLARQYF | TGTGCCAGCAGCCCCGGACTAGCGCGCCAGTATTTT
. | TRBJ2-3 | . | TRBV12-3/TRBV12-4 | CASSPRDTQYF | TGTGCCAGCAGCCCCAGAGATACGCAGTATTTT
. | TRBJ1-3 | . | TRBV28 | CASSLVGNTGNTIYF | TGTGCCAGCAGTTTAGTCGGTAATACTGGAAACACCATATATTTT
. | TRBJ2-5 | . | TRBV24-1 | CATAPGRRGWETQYF | TGTGCCACCGCCCCGGGACGGCGGGGTTGGGAGACCCAGTACTTC
. | TRBJ1-4 | . | TRBV21-1 | CASSTPPGRGEKLFF | TGTGCCAGCAGCACCCCCCCGGGGCGGGGTGAAAAACTGTTTTTT
. | TRBJ2-3 | . | TRBV4-3 | CASSLGGSPGAGDTQYF | TGCGCCAGCAGCCTTGGCGGCTCCCCTGGAGCTGGCGATACGCAGTATTTT
once | TRBJ2-7 | . | TRBV3-1/TRBV3-2 | CASSQAPRSTHEQYF | TGTGCCAGCAGCCAAGCCCCCCGGAGCACGCACGAGCAGTACTTC
. | TRBJ2-5 | TRBD2 | TRBV11-2 | CASSLEGREWETQYF | TGTGCCAGCAGCTTAGAAGGGCGGGAGTGGGAGACCCAGTACTTC
. | TRBJ2-7 | TRBD2 | TRBV18 | CASSPASGTYEQYF | TGTGCCAGCTCACCCGCTAGCGGAACCTACGAGCAGTACTTC
. | TRBJ1-5 | TRBD1 | TRBV6-6 | CASSPGTGGRGNQPQHF | TGTGCCAGCAGTCCTGGGACAGGGGGCCGGGGCAATCAGCCCCAGCATTTT
. | TRBJ1-1 | TRBD1 | TRBV30 | CAWSVAPTGKAFF | TGTGCCTGGAGTGTAGCCCCGACAGGGAAGGCTTTCTTT
once | TRBJ2-3 | . | TRBV6-6 | CASSSSTQYF | TGTGCCAGCAGTTCCAGTACGCAGTATTTT
. | TRBJ2-7 | . | TRBV6-5 | CASDSSYEQYF | TGTGCCAGCGACAGCTCCTACGAGCAGTACTTC
. | TRBJ2-3 | . | TRBV6-5 | CASSYVGGHTDTQYF | TGTGCCAGCAGTTACGTGGGGGGGCACACAGATACGCAGTATTTT
. | TRBJ2-3 | . | TRBV7-9 | CASSPPSGSPTDTQYF | TGTGCCAGCAGCCCACCATCGGGGTCTCCCACAGATACGCAGTATTTT
. | TRBJ2-3 | TRBD2 | TRBV5-1 | CASSLAGTSGSTDTQYF | TGCGCCAGCAGCTTGGCGGGGACTAGCGGGAGCACAGATACGCAGTATTTT
. | TRBJ2-5 | . | TRBV19 | CASSSPGVQPGGETQYF | TGTGCCAGTAGTTCCCCCGGGGTACAGCCCGGCGGAGAGACCCAGTACTTC
. | TRBJ2-1 | TRBD2 | TRBV5-1 | CASSLEAGGGSREQFF | TGCGCCAGCAGCTTGGAGGCGGGAGGGGGGTCCAGGGAGCAGTTCTTC
. | TRBJ2-1 | . | TRBV6-6 | CASSPVRNEQFF | TGTGCCAGCAGCCCGGTTCGGAATGAGCAGTTCTTC
once | TRBJ2-3 | . | TRBV14 | CASSPPGAPRAQYF | TGTGCCAGCAGCCCCCCAGGGGCCCCAAGGGCGCAGTATTTT
. | TRBJ2-1 | . | TRBV5-4 | CASSLAPEEYNEQFF | TGTGCCAGCAGCCTAGCCCCGGAGGAGTACAATGAGCAGTTCTTC
. | TRBJ1-5 | TRBD1 | TRBV12-5 | CASGFRGTGDNQPQHF | TGTGCTAGTGGTTTCCGGGGGACAGGGGACAATCAGCCCCAGCATTTT